Below, 16 T cell receptor beta chains from the same sample are listed, as sequenced in a study of T cells in Graves' hyperthyroidism and ophthalmopathy. RNA transcripts were the template for amplifying TCR beta CDR3 regions. HTBI primers drove first-round RT-PCR of the TCR CDR3. TCRdb re-called the multiplex PCR reads with MiXCR, one entry per CDR3 protein. Of around 290,000 distinct CDR3 sequences in the sample, approximately 15% were seen once. Sample: blood. These receptor sequences come from a woman aged 55-70 years with Graves' ophthalmopathy.

This clonotype was picked up many times. The V call is TRBV27, the J call TRBJ1-1; tentative D call: TRBD1 (5 bases). Germline CDR1 MNHEY, CDR2 SMNVEV (reference sequence). This CDR3 has 15 residues. Trimming took off 6 bases at V and 2 bases at J, with 16 bases between the two ends. DNA for the CDR3: TGTGCCAGCAGCCTGCGGTGGCAGGGCAACACTGAAGCTTTCTTT. It encodes CASSLRWQGNTEAFF.

This clonotype was picked up many times. This sequence joins TRBV7-2 and TRBJ1-1, with D possibly TRBD1 on 6 matching bases. CDR1 and CDR2 from the germline V gene are SGHTA and FQGNSA. The CDR3 length is 14 residues. V was clipped by 5 bases and J by 1 base, with 11 bases between them. The CDR3 DNA reads TGTGCCAGCAGCCCAGGGGCTGCGAACACTGAAGCTTTCTTT. Protein product: CASSPGAANTEAFF.

This chain links TRBV4-3 with TRBJ1-3; D remains ambiguous. There are 15 residues in the CDR3. V gave up 0 bases and J gave up 2 bases, with 8 bases separating them. Per the germline V gene, CDR1 is LGHNA and CDR2 is YSLEER. The CDR3: CASSQDSVPGNTIYF. CDR3 nucleotide sequence: TGCGCCAGCAGCCAAGATTCAGTCCCTGGAAACACCATATATTTT.

Worth noting for this clonotype: The junction shows a germline mismatch at one end, possibly a read error. The chain uses TRBV30 and TRBJ1-2, with unresolved D. Germline V gives CDR1 GTSNPN, CDR2 SVGIG (reference sequence). The CDR3 runs to 13 residues. CDR3 nucleotide sequence: TGTGCCTGCTCCGGGCGACTCGCTTATGACTACACCTTC. It is translated as CACSGRLAYDYTF.

The CDR3 spells CASSLLLEANVLTF. CDR3 DNA: TGTGCCAGCAGCTTATTGCTGGAGGCCAACGTCCTGACTTTC. This sequence joins TRBV7-9 and TRBJ2-6; D is unresolved. Germline V lookup: CDR1 SEHNR, CDR2 FQNEAQ (reference sequence). V dropped 2 bases and J dropped 6 bases, with 8 bases sitting between them. The CDR3 covers 14 residues. Filled out from reference TRBV7-9 and TRBJ2-6, the complete variable domain reads DTGVSQNPRHKITKRGQNVTFRCDPISEHNRLYWYRQTLGQGPEFLTYFQNEAQLEKSRLLSDRFSAERPKGSFSTLEIQRTEQGDSAMYLCASSLLLEANVLTFGAGSRLTVL.

The chain is built from TRBV5-4 and TRBJ2-5; 8 bases are a match to TRBD1. V shed 3 bases and J 5 bases; nucleotides not matched to a gene: 9. The CDR3 extends over 15 amino acids. CDR1 is SGHNT and CDR2 is YYREEE in the germline V gene (reference sequence). The chain's CDR3 is CASSSKQGGPETQYF. CDR3 bases: TGTGCCAGCAGCTCAAAACAGGGGGGTCCCGAGACCCAGTACTTC.

The chain is built from TRBV5-1 and TRBJ2-5, with no clear D. Germline V CDR1 and CDR2: SGHRS, YFSETQ. Trimming shortened V by 4 bases and J by 3 bases, and 16 bases separated the two germline ends. The CDR3 covers 15 residues. The CDR3, as DNA: TGCGCCAGCAGCGGGCGTGGTAGAGCAGAAGAGACCCAGTACTTC. It codes for CASSGRGRAEETQYF. Filled out from reference TRBV5-1 and TRBJ2-5, the complete variable domain reads KAGVTQTPRYLIKTRGQQVTLSCSPISGHRSVSWYQQTPGQGLQFLFEYFSETQRNKGNFPGRFSGRQFSNSRSEMNVSTLELGDSALYLCASSGRGRAEETQYFGPGTRLLVL.

Ten or more counts support this clonotype. J is TRBJ1-5 and V is TRBV28, with D possibly matching TRBD1 (5 bases). The length of the CDR3 is 15 residues. Germline lookup yields CDR1 MDHEN and CDR2 SYDVKM. The ends were cut back, 3 bases at V and 7 bases at J, with 16 bases in the middle. In DNA form, the CDR3 reads TGTGCCAGCAGTTTTCAGGGTCGGATCATCCAGCCCCAGCATTTT. It translates to CASSFQGRIIQPQHF.

This clonotype was counted many times. This rearrangement joins TRBV12-3 or TRBV12-4 to TRBJ1-2; 12 nucleotides align to TRBD1. The CDR3 is 18 residues long. Trimming took 4 bases from V and 4 from J; bases not matched to a gene: 13. For the CDR3, the DNA is TGTGCCAGCAGTTACCTCCCGGGACAGGGGGCGATGGCCTATGGCTACACCTTC. It codes for CASSYLPGQGAMAYGYTF.

At least ten counts were recorded for this clonotype. V usage is TRBV18 and J usage is TRBJ1-3; D is ambiguous. Germline CDR1 and CDR2: KGHSH and LQKENI. This CDR3 contains 15 residues. With 0 bases removed from V and 0 bases from J, the gap between germline ends came to 6 bases. The DNA for the CDR3 is TGTGCCAGCTCACCACCCGGGCTCTCTGGAAACACCATATATTTT. Translating gives CASSPPGLSGNTIYF.

This clonotype has at least ten counts. The chain couples TRBV6-2 or TRBV6-3 to TRBJ2-1, with TRBD2 matching 8 bases. CDR1 and CDR2 (germline): MNHEY, SVGEGT. The junction had 7 bases not matched to a gene; V was cut back by 0 bases and J by 6 bases. The length of the CDR3 is 16 residues. Here the CDR3 reads CASSYSETSAANEQFF. Here the CDR3 DNA reads TGTGCCAGCAGTTACTCAGAGACTAGCGCGGCCAATGAGCAGTTCTTC.

The chain has TRBV25-1 and TRBJ2-2; 7 bases are shared with TRBD2. Trimming took 0 bases from V and 3 from J; bases not matched to a gene: 4. The V gene's germline CDR1 is MGHDK and CDR2 SYGVNS. This CDR3 contains 16 residues. In DNA, the CDR3 is TGTGCCAGCAGTGAATATGGGACTACCGACACCGGGGAGCTGTTTTTT. Protein product: CASSEYGTTDTGELFF.

Only a few counts were recorded for this clonotype. This chain joins TRBV9 and TRBJ1-6; the D is unclear. The V end was cut by 0 bases, the J end by 7 bases, with 8 bases between. This CDR3 contains 14 residues. From germline, CDR1 is SGDLS and CDR2 YYNGEE. CDR3 sequence: CASSVVSGNSPLHF. DNA of the CDR3: TGTGCCAGCAGCGTAGTCTCCGGGAATTCACCCCTCCACTTT.

There are many counts of this clonotype. The chain combines TRBV3-1 with TRBJ1-1, with 9 bases identical to TRBD1. The CDR3 is 16 amino acids. V lost 1 base and J lost 5; bases outside the gene matches: 8. The germline V gene has CDR1 LGHDT and CDR2 YNNKEL (reference sequence). This CDR3 is CASSQVTGGAFTEAFF. For the CDR3, the DNA is TGTGCCAGCAGCCAAGTAACAGGGGGCGCGTTTACTGAAGCTTTCTTT.

In this sample, this clonotype turned up many times. This chain uses TRBV20-1 with TRBJ2-5; 8 bases map to TRBD1. The trim removed 1 base at V and 7 bases at J, leaving 8 bases unmatched. CDR1 DFQATT and CDR2 SNEGSKA come from the germline V gene (reference sequence). This CDR3 comprises 14 residues. The CDR3 loop reads CSARGVTGVLTQYF. The DNA of the CDR3 is TGCAGTGCTAGAGGGGTGACAGGGGTTTTGACCCAGTACTTC.

This clonotype was counted at least ten times. The rearrangement links TRBV6-2 or TRBV6-3 to TRBJ2-7, with 9 bases identical to TRBD2. Germline V lookup: CDR1 MNHEY, CDR2 SVGEGT. The CDR3 has 15 residues. V shed 2 bases, J shed 2 bases, and the junction held 4 bases outside the gene matches. The CDR3 nucleotides are TGTGCCAGCAGTTACCAGCGGGGGGTTACCTACGAGCAGTACTTC. Protein sequence: CASSYQRGVTYEQYF.